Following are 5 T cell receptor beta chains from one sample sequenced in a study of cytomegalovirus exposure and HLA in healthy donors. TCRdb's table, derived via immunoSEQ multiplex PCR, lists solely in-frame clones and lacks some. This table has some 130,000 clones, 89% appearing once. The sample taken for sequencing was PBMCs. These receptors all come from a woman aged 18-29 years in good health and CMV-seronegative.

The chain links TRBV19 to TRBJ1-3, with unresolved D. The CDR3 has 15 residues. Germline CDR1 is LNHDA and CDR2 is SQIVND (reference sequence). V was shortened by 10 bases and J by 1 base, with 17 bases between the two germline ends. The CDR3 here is CATMGILRSGNTIYF. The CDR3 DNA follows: TGTGCCACCATGGGCATACTGCGTTCTGGAAACACCATATATTTT.

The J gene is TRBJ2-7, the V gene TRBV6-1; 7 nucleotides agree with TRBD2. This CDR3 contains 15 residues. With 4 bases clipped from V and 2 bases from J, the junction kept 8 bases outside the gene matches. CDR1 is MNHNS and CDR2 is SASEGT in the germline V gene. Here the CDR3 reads CASSAFSGGAYEQYF. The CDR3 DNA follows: TGTGCCAGCAGTGCATTCTCGGGGGGTGCCTACGAGCAGTACTTC.

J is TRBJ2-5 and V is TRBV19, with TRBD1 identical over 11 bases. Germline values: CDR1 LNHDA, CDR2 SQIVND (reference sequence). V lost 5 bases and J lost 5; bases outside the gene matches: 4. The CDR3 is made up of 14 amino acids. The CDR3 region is CASSGTGGQETQYF. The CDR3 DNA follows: TGTGCCAGTAGTGGGACAGGGGGTCAGGAGACCCAGTACTTC.

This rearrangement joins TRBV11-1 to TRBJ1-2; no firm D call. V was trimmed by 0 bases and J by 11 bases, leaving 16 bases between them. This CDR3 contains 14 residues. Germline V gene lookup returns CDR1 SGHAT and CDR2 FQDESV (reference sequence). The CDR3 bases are TGTGCCAGCAGCTTAGCGCCCGAGGGCTATGTGTACACCTTC. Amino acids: CASSLAPEGYVYTF.

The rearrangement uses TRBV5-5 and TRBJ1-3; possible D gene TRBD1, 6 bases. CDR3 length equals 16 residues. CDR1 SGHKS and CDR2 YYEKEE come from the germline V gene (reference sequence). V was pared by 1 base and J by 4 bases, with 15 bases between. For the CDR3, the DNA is TGTGCCAGCAGCTTGTTCGGGGGGGCAGTAGGAAACACCATATATTTT. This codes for CASSLFGGAVGNTIYF.